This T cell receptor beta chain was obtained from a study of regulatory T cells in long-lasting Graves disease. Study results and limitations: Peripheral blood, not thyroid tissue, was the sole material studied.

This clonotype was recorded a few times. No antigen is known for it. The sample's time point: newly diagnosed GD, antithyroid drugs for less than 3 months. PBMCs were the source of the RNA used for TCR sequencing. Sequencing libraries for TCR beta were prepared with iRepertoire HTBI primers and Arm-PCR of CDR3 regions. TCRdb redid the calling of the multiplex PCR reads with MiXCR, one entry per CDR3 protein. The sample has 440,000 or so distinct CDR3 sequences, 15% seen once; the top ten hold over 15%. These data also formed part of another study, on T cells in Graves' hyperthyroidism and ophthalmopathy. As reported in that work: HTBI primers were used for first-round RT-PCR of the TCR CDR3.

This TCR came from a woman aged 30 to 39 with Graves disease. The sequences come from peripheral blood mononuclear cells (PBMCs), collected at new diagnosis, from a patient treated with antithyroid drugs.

In DNA, the CDR3 is TGCGCCAGCAGCTTGCTCAGGATTGGCACAGATACGCAGTATTTT. Protein: CASSLLRIGTDTQYF. The chain recombines TRBV5-1 with TRBJ2-3; no definite D call. V lost 1 base and J lost 1, with 10 bases in between. The CDR3 consists of 15 residues. Germline-derived CDR1 and CDR2 are SGHRS and YFSETQ.